Listed below are T cell receptor beta chains from one sample, sequenced in a study of human T cells and chemical hapten exposure. TCRdb ran MiXCR on the RACE reads and lists one entry per CDR3 protein. The repertoire consists of more than 90,000 distinct CDR3 sequences, with more than 9.5% occurring once and the leading ten covering approximately 3.4%. The input for sequencing was whole blood, taken in connection with sensitization to the hapten diphenylcyclopropenone (DPC). These receptors were collected from a woman between 40 and 55 years old with alopecia areata. Some clones in this sample may be carry-over from other donors' samples. Both conserved end residues are part of each CDR3.

CDR3 length | V gene | CDR3 protein
15 | TRBV3-2 | CASSHHGATENTIYF
14 | TRBV7-2 | CASSLVGRGRPLHF
15 | TRBV11-2 | CASSQAQPNTGELFF
20 | TRBV6-2/TRBV6-3 | CASSYSAGRRNRGIADTQYF
12 | TRBV20-1 | CSARDRPWEAFF
15 | TRBV6-1 | CASSEWQGTNEKLFF
17 | TRBV7-2 | CASSQVGGETPNSPLHF
16 | TRBV7-9 | CASSLFRDGLTDTQYF
14 | TRBV7-9 | CASSPPSSYNEQFF
13 | TRBV30 | CAWSQGLTTGAFF
14 | TRBV18 | CASSEGPQLYEQYF
15 | TRBV20-1 | CSARKGGLYTGELFF